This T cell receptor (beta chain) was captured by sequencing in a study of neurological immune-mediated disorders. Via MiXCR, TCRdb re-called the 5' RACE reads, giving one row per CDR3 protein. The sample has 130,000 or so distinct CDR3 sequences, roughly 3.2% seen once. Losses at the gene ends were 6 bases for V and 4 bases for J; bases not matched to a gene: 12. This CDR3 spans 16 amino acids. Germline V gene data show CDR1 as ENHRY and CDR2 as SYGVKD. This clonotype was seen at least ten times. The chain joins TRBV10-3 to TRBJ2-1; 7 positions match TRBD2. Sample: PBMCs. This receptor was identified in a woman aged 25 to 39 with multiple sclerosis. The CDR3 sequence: CAISPISSGGYNEQFF. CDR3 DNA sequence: TGTGCCATCAGCCCCATATCTAGCGGCGGATACAATGAGCAGTTCTTC.